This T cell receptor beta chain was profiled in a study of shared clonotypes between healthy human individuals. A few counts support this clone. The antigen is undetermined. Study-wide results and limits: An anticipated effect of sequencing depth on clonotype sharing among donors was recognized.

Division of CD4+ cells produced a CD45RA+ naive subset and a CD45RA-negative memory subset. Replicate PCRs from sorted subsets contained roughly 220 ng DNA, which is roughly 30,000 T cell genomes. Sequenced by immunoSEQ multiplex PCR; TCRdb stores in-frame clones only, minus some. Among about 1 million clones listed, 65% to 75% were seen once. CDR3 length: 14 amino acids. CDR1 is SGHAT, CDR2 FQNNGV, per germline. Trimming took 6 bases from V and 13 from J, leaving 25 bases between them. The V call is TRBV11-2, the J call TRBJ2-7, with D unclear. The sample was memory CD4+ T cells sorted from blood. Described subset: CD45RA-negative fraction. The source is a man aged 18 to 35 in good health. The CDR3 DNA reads TGTGCCAGCAGGTCCGGGTCTCCAGTACCATACACCTACTTC. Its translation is CASRSGSPVPYTYF.